This T cell receptor (beta chain) came from a study of CD8 T cells in ankylosing spondylitis. Findings of the study overall: What appeared characteristic of ankylosing spondylitis blood was a TCR beta motif of several highly homologous variants. As for the disease-linked clones, they showed a CD8+ phenotype and occurred at relatively low frequencies in peripheral blood.

A word on this clonotype: Its target is unknown. Germline and junction disagree at one end, which may indicate a read error.

CDR1 and CDR2 (germline): DFQATT, SNEGSKA (reference sequence). This CDR3 is built from 15 residues. TCRdb reprocessed the 5' RACE reads with MiXCR, giving one entry per CDR3 protein. The sample lists approximately 140,000 distinct CDR3 sequences, about 15% occurring once. This sequence was found in a male donor with ankylosing spondylitis. The J gene is TRBJ2-7, the V gene TRBV20-1; TRBD2 matches at 9 bases. The sample was blood, either unsorted or a sorted T cell fraction (not recorded which). CDR3 residues: CIARGLAGAPYEQYF. CDR3 coding DNA: TGCATTGCTAGAGGTTTAGCGGGAGCACCCTACGAGCAGTACTTC.